The 24 T cell receptor beta chains given below trace back to one sample, sequenced in a study of regulatory T cells in long-lasting Graves disease. Specified time point: persistent/refractory GD, antithyroid drugs over 5 years with positive TRAb. Isolated PBMC RNA provided the starting material for the TCR library. Assembly of TCR beta libraries relied on iRepertoire HTBI primers together with Arm-PCR of CDR3 regions. TCRdb re-called the multiplex PCR reads with MiXCR, one entry per CDR3 protein. The sample has around 450,000 distinct CDR3 sequences, 20% to 25% seen once. Material: peripheral blood mononuclear cells (PBMCs), obtained when the disease was refractory, from a patient treated with antithyroid drugs. Source of these receptors: a female donor with Graves disease.

The table lists this clonotype with many counts. This chain uses TRBV7-6 with TRBJ2-7, with 7 bases that match TRBD1. CDR1 SGHVS and CDR2 FNYEAQ come from the germline V gene. The CDR3 has 15 amino acids. V dropped 5 bases and J dropped 3; count of bases not matched to a gene: 10. For the CDR3, the DNA is TGTGCCAGCAGCCCCCTGACAGGGCTACACTACGAGCAGTACTTC. This gives the protein CASSPLTGLHYEQYF.

The chain carries TRBV20-1 and TRBJ1-6, with D unclear. V dropped 0 bases and J dropped 2 bases, with 11 bases sitting between them. The CDR3 contains 16 residues. Germline assignment: CDR1 DFQATT and CDR2 SNEGSKA (reference sequence). The CDR3 loop reads CSARDRTVPYNSPLHF. The DNA of the CDR3 is TGCAGTGCTAGAGATCGTACGGTTCCCTATAATTCACCCCTCCACTTT.

Comment on this clonotype: This may stem from a read error, because a much larger clone lies one nucleotide away. The rearrangement links TRBV28 to TRBJ2-5; D gene uncertain. Deletions cut 8 bases from V and 4 bases from J, with 20 bases between. This CDR3 spans 15 amino acids. The germline V gene has CDR1 MDHEN and CDR2 SYDVKM. The CDR3 protein is CASGSPTKLLETQYF. Here the CDR3 DNA reads TGTGCCAGCGGATCCCCCACTAAACTACTAGAGACCCAGTACTTC.

This clonotype has a count of ten or more. This chain connects TRBV11-1 to TRBJ2-7, with 12 positions matching TRBD2. After removal of 5 bases from V and 4 bases from J, the junction contained 18 bases not matched to a gene. CDR1 SGHAT and CDR2 FQDESV come from the germline V gene (reference sequence). The CDR3 extends over 19 amino acids. CDR3 region: CASSVPSGRAGKRPYEQYF. The CDR3 nucleotides are TGTGCCAGCAGCGTGCCTAGCGGGAGGGCCGGGAAGCGGCCATACGAGCAGTACTTC. The variable domain in full, with the rest retrieved from reference TRBV11-1 and TRBJ2-7, is EAEVAQSPRYKITEKSQAVAFWCDPISGHATLYWYRQILGQGPELLVQFQDESVVDDSQLPKDRFSAERLKGVDSTLKIQPAELGDSAMYLCASSVPSGRAGKRPYEQYFGPGTRLTVT.

This clonotype appeared many times. The chain has TRBV12-3 or TRBV12-4 and TRBJ2-7; 8 nucleotides align to TRBD2. This CDR3 is 13 amino acids long. V shed 6 bases, J shed 2 bases, and the junction held 3 bases outside the gene matches. The CDR3: CASRMGLAYEQYF. For the CDR3, the DNA is TGTGCCAGCAGGATGGGACTAGCCTACGAGCAGTACTTC.

The chain links TRBV12-3 or TRBV12-4 to TRBJ2-3, with 9 bases identical to TRBD2. The CDR3 runs to 18 residues. With 5 bases clipped from V and 0 bases from J, the junction kept 12 bases outside the gene matches. The CDR3 is CASSLVLAGFPSTDTQYF. The DNA for the CDR3 is TGTGCCAGCAGTCTAGTACTAGCGGGTTTCCCTAGCACAGATACGCAGTATTTT.

Concerning this clonotype: This may come from a read error, since a much larger clone is one base off. J is TRBJ2-5 and V is TRBV29-1; TRBD2 is a possible D gene (5 bases). Germline loops: CDR1 SQVTM, CDR2 ANQGSEA. CDR3 length: 13 residues. The CDR3 here is CSLSRMIGEIQYF. CDR3 nucleotide sequence: TGCAGCCTAAGTAGGATGATTGGGGAGATCCAGTACTTC. Based on the CDR3 plus reference TRBV29-1 and TRBJ2-5, the full variable domain is SAVISQKPSRDICQRGTSLTIQCQVDSQVTMMFWYRQQPGQSLTLIATANQGSEATYESGFVIDKFPISRPNLTFSTLTVSNMSPEDSSIYLCSLSRMIGEIQYFGPGTRLLVL.

This clonotype turned up a few times. This sequence joins TRBV30 and TRBJ1-4, with 8 bases lining up with TRBD1. The CDR3 is 13 residues long. V shed 4 bases and J 8 bases; nucleotides not matched to a gene: 6. The germline CDR1 and CDR2 sequences are GTSNPN and SVGIG (reference sequence). The CDR3 DNA follows: TGTGCCTGGAAAGGACAGGGACGCGAAAAACTGTTTTTT. Protein sequence: CAWKGQGREKLFF.

V usage is TRBV27 and J usage is TRBJ1-6; 7 positions agree with TRBD1. The junction had 7 bases not matched to a gene; V was cut back by 5 bases and J by 0 bases. The CDR3 has 17 residues. Per germline, CDR1 MNHEY and CDR2 SMNVEV (reference sequence). CDR3 nucleotide sequence: TGTGCCAGCAGTGCAAAACAGGGGAGCTCCTATAATTCACCCCTCCACTTT. Protein product: CASSAKQGSSYNSPLHF.

CDR3 DNA: TGTGCCAGCAGTTCTTCCCCGGCCACGGGAGGCTACACCTTC. This sequence encodes CASSSSPATGGYTF. This rearrangement joins TRBV7-8 to TRBJ1-2; no clear D. Deletions cut 6 bases from V and 8 bases from J, with 19 bases between. This CDR3 comprises 14 residues. Germline CDR1 and CDR2: SGHVS and FQNEAQ.

This clonotype was detected only a few times. This sequence joins TRBV5-4 and TRBJ1-2, with TRBD1 identical over 7 bases. The CDR3 totals 14 residues. Germline V lookup: CDR1 SGHNT, CDR2 YYREEE (reference sequence). V lost 1 base and J lost 4; bases outside the gene matches: 4. Here the CDR3 DNA reads TGTGCCAGCAGCTTGTCACAGGGGAGCTATGGCTACACCTTC. This sequence encodes CASSLSQGSYGYTF.

Ten or more counts support this clonotype. The chain joins TRBV12-3 or TRBV12-4 to TRBJ1-1; 7 bases fit TRBD1. After removal of 7 bases from V and 3 bases from J, the junction contained 8 bases not matched to a gene. This CDR3 spans 14 amino acids. CDR3 sequence: CASNIHRGDTEAFF. In DNA, the CDR3 is TGTGCCAGCAACATACACAGGGGTGACACTGAAGCTTTCTTT.

The rearrangement joins TRBV29-1 to TRBJ2-6, with D maybe TRBD1 (8 bases). The CDR3 totals 13 residues. Germline CDR1 SQVTM, CDR2 ANQGSEA. The ends were cut back, 6 bases at V and 12 bases at J, with 18 bases in the middle. The CDR3 DNA is TGCAGCGTCGAGACAGGGGAGGGGAGCGTCCTGACTTTC. It specifies CSVETGEGSVLTF.

This clonotype was seen only a few times. The chain has TRBV7-9 and TRBJ1-5; D is unresolved. This CDR3 region has 13 residues. V gave up 2 bases and J gave up 4 bases, with 6 bases separating them. Germline assignment: CDR1 SEHNR and CDR2 FQNEAQ (reference sequence). CDR3 loop: CASSLFANQPQHF. The CDR3 DNA reads as TGTGCCAGCAGCTTATTTGCAAATCAGCCCCAGCATTTT.

This clonotype was detected ten times or more. The CDR3 DNA follows: TGTGCCAGCAGCGTAAGTTGGCGGGAGAGTGAGACCCAGTACTTC. Its translation is CASSVSWRESETQYF. V usage is TRBV9 and J usage is TRBJ2-5; 7 nucleotides line up with TRBD2. The CDR3 is made up of 15 amino acids. With 1 base clipped from V and 5 bases from J, the junction kept 8 bases outside the gene matches. The germline CDR1 and CDR2 sequences are SGDLS and YYNGEE. Drawing the rest from reference TRBV9 and TRBJ2-5, the complete variable domain is DSGVTQTPKHLITATGQRVTLRCSPRSGDLSVYWYQQSLDQGLQFLIQYYNGEERAKGNILERFSAQQFPDLHSELNLSSLELGDSALYFCASSVSWRESETQYFGPGTRLLVL.

The count of this clonotype is one. The chain recombines TRBV20-1 with TRBJ2-3, with 10 bases aligning to TRBD2. The length of the CDR3 is 15 residues. Unmatched junction bases numbered 3, after V lost 3 bases and J lost 0 bases. Germline V CDR1 and CDR2: DFQATT, SNEGSKA (reference sequence). The CDR3 sequence: CSARGSGGSTDTQYF. In DNA, the CDR3 is TGCAGTGCTAGGGGTAGCGGGGGGAGCACAGATACGCAGTATTTT.

This clonotype was picked up a small number of times. The gene calls are TRBV7-2 and TRBJ2-3; no clear D. Between the trimmed V and J ends, which lost 4 bases and 0 bases, there was a span of 8 bases. The germline V gene has CDR1 SGHTA and CDR2 FQGNSA. The CDR3 is 14 amino acids. CDR3 region: CASSSRVSTDTQYF. In DNA form, the CDR3 reads TGTGCCAGCAGCTCCCGAGTTAGCACAGATACGCAGTATTTT.

J is TRBJ2-2 and V is TRBV10-3; TRBD1 agrees at 8 bases. Germline V gives CDR1 ENHRY, CDR2 SYGVKD. The CDR3 is made up of 17 amino acids. V was clipped by 0 bases and J by 2 bases; unmatched bases: 5. The chain's CDR3 is CAISESAGGGNTGELFF. The CDR3 DNA follows: TGTGCCATCAGTGAGTCCGCAGGGGGCGGTAACACCGGGGAGCTGTTTTTT.

This sequence joins TRBV2 and TRBJ1-5, with D possibly being TRBD1 (5 bases). Trimming stripped 6 bases from V and 5 bases from J, with 14 bases between. Germline V gene lookup returns CDR1 SNHLY and CDR2 FYNNEI. This CDR3 is 14 amino acids long. The CDR3 loop is CASSGDLSDQPQHF. The CDR3 DNA follows: TGTGCCAGCAGCGGGGACCTAAGTGATCAGCCCCAGCATTTT.

The sample holds many counts of this clonotype. The genes are TRBV11-3 and TRBJ2-7; D possibly corresponds to TRBD1 (5 bases). The V gene's germline CDR1 is SGHNT and CDR2 YENEEA. The CDR3 loop spans 15 amino acids. Trimming left V 5 bases short and J 4 bases short, with 18 bases between. The CDR3 spells CASSPASGILYEQYF. CDR3 nucleotides: TGTGCCAGCAGCCCCGCGTCAGGGATTCTTTACGAGCAGTACTTC.

This clonotype has just a few counts. The CDR3 bases are TGTGCCAGCAGTTCCGGGACAGGCTTTGGCTACACCTTC. Its protein product is CASSSGTGFGYTF. This chain uses TRBV12-3 or TRBV12-4 with TRBJ1-2, with 8 bases fitting TRBD1. The CDR3 consists of 13 residues. J lost 7 bases, V lost 4 bases, and 5 bases had no gene match.

The chain employs TRBV20-1 and TRBJ2-7; a possible D gene is TRBD2 (5 bases). Germline assignment: CDR1 DFQATT and CDR2 SNEGSKA (reference sequence). V lost 5 bases and J lost 3, with 17 bases in between. The CDR3 length is 14 residues. The DNA of the CDR3 is TGCAGTGCTCCACCCAGCGGAGAGAACTACGAGCAGTACTTC. Protein: CSAPPSGENYEQYF.

This clonotype was detected only a few times. The rearrangement joins TRBV10-3 to TRBJ2-4; a weak D match, TRBD2 (6 bases). Per the germline V gene, CDR1 is ENHRY and CDR2 is SYGVKD. This CDR3 region has 12 residues. V gave up 2 bases and J gave up 8 bases, with 7 bases separating them. Here the CDR3 reads CAISEPGDIQYF. The CDR3 nucleotides are TGTGCCATCAGTGAGCCGGGGGACATTCAGTACTTC.

The CDR3: CASSQQGASTEAFF. The CDR3 nucleotides read TGTGCCAGCAGCCAACAGGGGGCCAGCACTGAAGCTTTCTTT. This chain joins TRBV7-9 and TRBJ1-1; 9 bases agree with TRBD1. The CDR3 runs 14 residues. Germline trimming cut 5 bases from V and 4 bases from J; bases unmatched to any gene: 5. Germline values: CDR1 SEHNR, CDR2 FQNEAQ (reference sequence).